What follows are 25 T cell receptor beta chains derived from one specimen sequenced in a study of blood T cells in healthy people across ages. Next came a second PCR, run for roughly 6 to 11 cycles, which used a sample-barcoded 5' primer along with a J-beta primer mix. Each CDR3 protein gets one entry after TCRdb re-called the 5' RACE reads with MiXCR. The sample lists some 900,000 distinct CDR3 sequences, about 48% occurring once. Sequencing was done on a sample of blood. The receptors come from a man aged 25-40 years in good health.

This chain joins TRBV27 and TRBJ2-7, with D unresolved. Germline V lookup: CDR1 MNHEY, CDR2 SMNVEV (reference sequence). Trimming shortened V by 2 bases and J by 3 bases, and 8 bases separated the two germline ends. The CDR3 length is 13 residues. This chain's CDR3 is CASSLNGFYEQYF. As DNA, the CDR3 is TGTGCCAGCAGTTTAAATGGATTCTACGAGCAGTACTTC.

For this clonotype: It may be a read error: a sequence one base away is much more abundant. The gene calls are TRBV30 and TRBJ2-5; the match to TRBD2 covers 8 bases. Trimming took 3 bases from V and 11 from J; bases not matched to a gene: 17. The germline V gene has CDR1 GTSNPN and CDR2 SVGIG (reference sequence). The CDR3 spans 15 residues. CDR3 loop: CAWSPLAGGYNEQYF. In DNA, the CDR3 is TGTGCCTGGAGCCCCCTGGCGGGGGGATACAATGAGCAGTACTTC.

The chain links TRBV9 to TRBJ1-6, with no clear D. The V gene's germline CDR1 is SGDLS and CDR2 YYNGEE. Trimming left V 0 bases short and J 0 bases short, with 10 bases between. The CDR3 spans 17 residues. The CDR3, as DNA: TGTGCCAGCAGCGTAGACATGATGGGCTCCTATAATTCACCCCTCCACTTT. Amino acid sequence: CASSVDMMGSYNSPLHF.

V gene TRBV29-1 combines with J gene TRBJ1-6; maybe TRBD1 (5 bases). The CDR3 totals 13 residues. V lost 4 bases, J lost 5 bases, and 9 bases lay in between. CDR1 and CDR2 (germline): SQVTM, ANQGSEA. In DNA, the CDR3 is TGCAGCGTTGCCGGGGACCATAATTCACCCCTCCACTTT. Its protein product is CSVAGDHNSPLHF.

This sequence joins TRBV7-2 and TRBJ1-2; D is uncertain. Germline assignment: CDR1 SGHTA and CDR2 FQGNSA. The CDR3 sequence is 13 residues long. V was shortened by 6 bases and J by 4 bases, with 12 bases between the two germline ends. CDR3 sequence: CASRSESSYGYTF. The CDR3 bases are TGTGCCAGCAGATCCGAGTCTTCCTATGGCTACACCTTC.

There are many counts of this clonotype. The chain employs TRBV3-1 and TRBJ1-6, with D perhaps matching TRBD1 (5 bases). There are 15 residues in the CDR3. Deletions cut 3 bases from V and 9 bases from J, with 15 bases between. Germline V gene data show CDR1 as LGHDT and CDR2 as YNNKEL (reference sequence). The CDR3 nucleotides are TGTGCCAGCAGCCAGCCAGGGCAGCATACTTCACCCCTCCACTTT. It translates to CASSQPGQHTSPLHF.

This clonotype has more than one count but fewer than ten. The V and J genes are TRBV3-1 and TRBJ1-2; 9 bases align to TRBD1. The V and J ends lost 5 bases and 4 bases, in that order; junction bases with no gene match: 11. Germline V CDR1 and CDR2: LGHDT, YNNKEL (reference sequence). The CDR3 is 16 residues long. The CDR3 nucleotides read TGTGCCAGCAGCTCAAGATCGGGACAGGGAGGCTATGGCTACACCTTC. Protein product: CASSSRSGQGGYGYTF.

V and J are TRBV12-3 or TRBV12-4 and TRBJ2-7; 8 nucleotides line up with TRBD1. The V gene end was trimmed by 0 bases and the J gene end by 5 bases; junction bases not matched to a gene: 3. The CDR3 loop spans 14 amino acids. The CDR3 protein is CASSLAQGAHEQYF. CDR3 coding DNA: TGTGCCAGCAGTTTAGCGCAGGGGGCTCACGAGCAGTACTTC.

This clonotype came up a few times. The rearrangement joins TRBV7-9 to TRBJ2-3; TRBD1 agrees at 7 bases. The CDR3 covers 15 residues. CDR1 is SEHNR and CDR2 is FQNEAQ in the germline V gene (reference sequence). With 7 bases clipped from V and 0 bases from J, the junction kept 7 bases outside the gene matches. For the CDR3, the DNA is TGTGCCAGCACGCCGACAGGGTTCAGCACAGATACGCAGTATTTT. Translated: CASTPTGFSTDTQYF.

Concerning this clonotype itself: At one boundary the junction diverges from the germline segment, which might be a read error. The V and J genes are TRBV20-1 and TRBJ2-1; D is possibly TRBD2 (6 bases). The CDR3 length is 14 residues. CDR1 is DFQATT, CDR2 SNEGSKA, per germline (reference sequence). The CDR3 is CSAGDGGMENEQFF. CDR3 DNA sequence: TGCAGTGCTGGAGATGGCGGGATGGAGAATGAGCAGTTCTTC.

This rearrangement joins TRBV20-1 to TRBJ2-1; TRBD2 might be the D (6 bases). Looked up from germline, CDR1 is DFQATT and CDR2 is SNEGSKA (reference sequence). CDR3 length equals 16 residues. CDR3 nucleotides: TGCAGCGGAAGGCAGGGTGAAGGACTAACCAACAATGAGCAGTTCTTC. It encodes CSGRQGEGLTNNEQFF.

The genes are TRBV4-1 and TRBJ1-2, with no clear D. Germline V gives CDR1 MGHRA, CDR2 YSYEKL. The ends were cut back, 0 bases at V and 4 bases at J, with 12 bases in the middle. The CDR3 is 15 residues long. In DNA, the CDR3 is TGCGCCAGCAGCCAAGATTCAGACGGGCCCTATGGCTACACCTTC. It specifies CASSQDSDGPYGYTF.

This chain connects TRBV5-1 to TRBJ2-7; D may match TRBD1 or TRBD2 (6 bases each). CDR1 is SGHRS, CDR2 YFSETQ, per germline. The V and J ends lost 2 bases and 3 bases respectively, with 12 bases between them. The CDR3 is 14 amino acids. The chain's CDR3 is CASSFERGDYEQYF. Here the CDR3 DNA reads TGCGCCAGCAGCTTCGAGAGGGGGGACTACGAGCAGTACTTC.

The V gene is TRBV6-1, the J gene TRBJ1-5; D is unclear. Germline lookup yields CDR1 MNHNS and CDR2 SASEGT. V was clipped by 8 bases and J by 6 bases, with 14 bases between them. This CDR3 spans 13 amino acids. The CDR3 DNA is TGTGCCAGCTCCGTTCAGGTGGGTCAGCCCCAGCATTTT. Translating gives CASSVQVGQPQHF.

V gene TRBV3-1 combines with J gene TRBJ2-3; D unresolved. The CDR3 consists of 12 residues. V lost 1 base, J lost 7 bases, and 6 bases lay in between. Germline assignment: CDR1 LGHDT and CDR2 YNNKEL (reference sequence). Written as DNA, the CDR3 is TGTGCCAGCAGCCAAGCTTTGAATACGCAGTATTTT. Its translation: CASSQALNTQYF.

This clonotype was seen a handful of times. CDR3 residues: CASSASGTSSYEQYF. DNA for the CDR3: TGTGCCAGCAGCGCCTCCGGGACTAGCTCCTACGAGCAGTACTTC. The rearrangement uses TRBV9 and TRBJ2-7, with 8 bases identical to TRBD2. CDR1 and CDR2 from the germline V gene are SGDLS and YYNGEE. The CDR3 sequence is 15 residues long. V trimming: 3 bases; J trimming: 0 bases; junction bases outside the gene matches: 5.

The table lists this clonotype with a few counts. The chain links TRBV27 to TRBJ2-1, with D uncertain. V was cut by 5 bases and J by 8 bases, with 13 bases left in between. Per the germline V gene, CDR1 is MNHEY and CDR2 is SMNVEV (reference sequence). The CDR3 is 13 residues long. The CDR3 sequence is CASSKEPGYEQFF. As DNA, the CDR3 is TGTGCCAGCAGTAAGGAGCCGGGCTATGAGCAGTTCTTC.

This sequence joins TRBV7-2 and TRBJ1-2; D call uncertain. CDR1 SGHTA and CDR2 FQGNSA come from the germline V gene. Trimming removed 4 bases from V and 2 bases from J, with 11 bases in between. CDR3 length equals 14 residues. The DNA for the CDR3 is TGTGCCAGCAGCTCGGGAGAGGGAAACTATGGCTACACCTTC. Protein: CASSSGEGNYGYTF. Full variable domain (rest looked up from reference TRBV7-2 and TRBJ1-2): GAGVSQSPSNKVTEKGKDVELRCDPISGHTALYWYRQSLGQGLEFLIYFQGNSAPDKSGLPSDRFSAERTGGSVSTLTIQRTQQEDSAVYLCASSSGEGNYGYTFGSGTRLTVV.

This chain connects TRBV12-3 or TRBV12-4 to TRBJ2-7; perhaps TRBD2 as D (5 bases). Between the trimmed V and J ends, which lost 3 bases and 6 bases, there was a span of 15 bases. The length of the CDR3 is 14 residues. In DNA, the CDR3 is TGTGCCAGCAGTTTGGCTAGCCGGAGGTCCGAGCAGTACTTC. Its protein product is CASSLASRRSEQYF.

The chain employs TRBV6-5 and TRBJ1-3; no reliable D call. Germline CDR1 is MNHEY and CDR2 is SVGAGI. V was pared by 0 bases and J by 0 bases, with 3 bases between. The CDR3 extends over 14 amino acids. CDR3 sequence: CASSYSNSGNTIYF. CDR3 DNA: TGTGCCAGCAGTTACTCGAACTCTGGAAACACCATATATTTT.

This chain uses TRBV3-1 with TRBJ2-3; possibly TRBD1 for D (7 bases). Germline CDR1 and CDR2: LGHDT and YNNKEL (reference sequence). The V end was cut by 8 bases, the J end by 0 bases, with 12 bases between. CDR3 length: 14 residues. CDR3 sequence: CASGRTGSTDTQYF. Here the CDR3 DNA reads TGTGCCAGCGGGAGGACAGGAAGCACAGATACGCAGTATTTT.

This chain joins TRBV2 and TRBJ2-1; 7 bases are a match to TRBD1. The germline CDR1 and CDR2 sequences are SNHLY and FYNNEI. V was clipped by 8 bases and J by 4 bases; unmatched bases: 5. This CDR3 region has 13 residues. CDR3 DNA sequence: TGTGCCAGCTTAGGGGGCGCGTACAATGAGCAGTTCTTC. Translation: CASLGGAYNEQFF.

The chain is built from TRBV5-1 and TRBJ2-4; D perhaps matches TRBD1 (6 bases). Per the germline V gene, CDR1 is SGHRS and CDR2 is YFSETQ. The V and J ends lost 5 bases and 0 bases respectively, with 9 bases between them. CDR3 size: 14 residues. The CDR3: CASSSGEAKNIQYF. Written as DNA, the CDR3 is TGCGCCAGCAGTTCAGGGGAAGCCAAAAACATTCAGTACTTC.

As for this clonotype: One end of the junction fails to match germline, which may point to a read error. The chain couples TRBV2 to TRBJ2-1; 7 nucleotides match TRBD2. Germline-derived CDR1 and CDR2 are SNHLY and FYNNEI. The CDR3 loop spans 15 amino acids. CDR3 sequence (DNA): TGTGCCAGCAGCCCCGGGACTACCTCCTACAATGGGCAGTTCTTC. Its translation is CASSPGTTSYNGQFF.

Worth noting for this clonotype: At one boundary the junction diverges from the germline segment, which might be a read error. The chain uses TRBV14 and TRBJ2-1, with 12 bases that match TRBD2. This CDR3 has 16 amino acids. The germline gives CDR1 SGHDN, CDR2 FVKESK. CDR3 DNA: TGTGCCAGCAGCTCAACTAGCGGGGGGCCGGGGAATGAACAGTTCTTC. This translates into CASSSTSGGPGNEQFF.